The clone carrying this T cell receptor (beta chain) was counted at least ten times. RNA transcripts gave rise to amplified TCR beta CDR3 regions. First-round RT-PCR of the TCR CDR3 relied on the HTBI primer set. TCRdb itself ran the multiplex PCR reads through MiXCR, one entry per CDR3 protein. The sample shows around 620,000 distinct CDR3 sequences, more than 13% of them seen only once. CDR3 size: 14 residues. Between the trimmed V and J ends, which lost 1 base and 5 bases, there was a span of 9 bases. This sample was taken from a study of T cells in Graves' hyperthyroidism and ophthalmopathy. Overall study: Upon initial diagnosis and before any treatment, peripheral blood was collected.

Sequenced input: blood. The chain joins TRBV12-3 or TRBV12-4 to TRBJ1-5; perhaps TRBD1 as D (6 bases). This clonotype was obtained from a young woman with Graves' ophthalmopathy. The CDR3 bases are TGTGCCAGCAGTTTAGAAGGGGGTCATCAGCCCCAGCATTTT. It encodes CASSLEGGHQPQHF.